This record covers a single T cell receptor (beta chain). Trimming stripped 3 bases from V and 1 base from J, with 7 bases between. Germline CDR1 SGHDT, CDR2 YYEEEE. The CDR3 consists of 13 residues. This sample was taken from a study of CD8 T cells in Susac syndrome. Random hexamers were used to reverse transcribe about 0.5 to 1 ug of RNA. TCRdb analysed the immunoSEQ multiplex PCR reads with MiXCR anew, one entry per CDR3 protein. The sample lists 150,000 to 160,000 distinct CDR3 sequences, around 95% seen once, with 0.15% in the top ten. The gene calls are TRBV5-6 and TRBJ1-1; D not resolved. The clonotype originates from a human donor with multiple sclerosis. Sequencing was carried out using CD8+ T cells from PBMCs. Here the CDR3 reads CASSSTTNTEAFF. The DNA for the CDR3 is TGTGCCAGCAGCTCTACCACGAACACTGAAGCTTTCTTT.